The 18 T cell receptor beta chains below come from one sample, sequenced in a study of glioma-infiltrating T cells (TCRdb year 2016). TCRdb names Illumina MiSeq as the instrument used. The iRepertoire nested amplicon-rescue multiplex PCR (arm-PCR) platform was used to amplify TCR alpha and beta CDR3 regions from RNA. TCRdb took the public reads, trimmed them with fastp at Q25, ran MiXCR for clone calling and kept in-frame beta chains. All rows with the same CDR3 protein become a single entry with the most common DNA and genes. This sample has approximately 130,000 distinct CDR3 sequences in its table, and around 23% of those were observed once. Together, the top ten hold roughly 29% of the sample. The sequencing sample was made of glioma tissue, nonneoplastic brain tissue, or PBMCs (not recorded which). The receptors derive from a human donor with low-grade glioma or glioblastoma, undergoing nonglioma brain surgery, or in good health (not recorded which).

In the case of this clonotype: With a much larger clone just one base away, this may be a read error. CDR3 DNA sequence: TGTGCCAGAAGTTACTCCACCGGGGAGCTGTTTTTT. It encodes CARSYSTGELFF. This chain links TRBV6-2 or TRBV6-3 with TRBJ2-2, with D unresolved. CDR1 is MNHEY and CDR2 is SVGEGT in the germline V gene. CDR3 length: 12 residues.

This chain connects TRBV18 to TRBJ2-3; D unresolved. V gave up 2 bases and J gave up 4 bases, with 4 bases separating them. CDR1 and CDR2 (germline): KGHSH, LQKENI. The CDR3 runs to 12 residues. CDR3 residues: CASSPVADTQYF. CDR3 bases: TGTGCCAGCTCACCAGTCGCAGATACGCAGTATTTT. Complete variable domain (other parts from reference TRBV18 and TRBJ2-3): NAGVMQNPRHLVRRRGQEARLRCSPMKGHSHVYWYRQLPEEGLKFMVYLQKENIIDESGMPKERFSAEFPKEGPSILRIQQVVRGDSAAYFCASSPVADTQYFGPGTRLTVL.

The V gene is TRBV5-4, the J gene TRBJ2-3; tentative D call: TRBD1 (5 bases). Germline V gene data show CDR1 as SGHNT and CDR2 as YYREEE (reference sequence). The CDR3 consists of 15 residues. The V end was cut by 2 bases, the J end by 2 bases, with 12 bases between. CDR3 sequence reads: CASSFVQGNTDTQYF. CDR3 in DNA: TGTGCCAGCAGCTTCGTCCAGGGAAACACAGATACGCAGTATTTT.

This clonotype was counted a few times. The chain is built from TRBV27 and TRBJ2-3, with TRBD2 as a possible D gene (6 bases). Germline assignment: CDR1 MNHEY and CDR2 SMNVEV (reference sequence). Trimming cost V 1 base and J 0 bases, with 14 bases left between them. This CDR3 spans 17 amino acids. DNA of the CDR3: TGTGCCAGCAGTTTATTGGGGGGACCGATTAGCACAGATACGCAGTATTTT. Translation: CASSLLGGPISTDTQYF.

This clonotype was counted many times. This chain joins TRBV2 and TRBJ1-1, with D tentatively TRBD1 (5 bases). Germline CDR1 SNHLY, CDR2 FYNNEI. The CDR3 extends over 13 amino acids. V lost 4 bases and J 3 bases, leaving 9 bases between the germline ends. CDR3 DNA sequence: TGTGCCAGCAGTGGGATGGGGGACACTGAAGCTTTCTTT. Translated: CASSGMGDTEAFF.

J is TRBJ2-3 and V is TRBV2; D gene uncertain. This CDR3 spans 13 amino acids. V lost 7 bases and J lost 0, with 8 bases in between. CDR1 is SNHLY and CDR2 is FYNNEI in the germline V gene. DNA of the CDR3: TGTGCCAGCACGTTCACTAGCACAGATACGCAGTATTTT. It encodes CASTFTSTDTQYF.

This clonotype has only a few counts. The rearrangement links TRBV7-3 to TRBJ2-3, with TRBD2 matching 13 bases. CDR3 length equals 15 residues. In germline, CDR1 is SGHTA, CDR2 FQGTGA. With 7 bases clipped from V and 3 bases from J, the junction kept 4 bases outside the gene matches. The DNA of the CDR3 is TGTGCCAGCACCACGACTAGCGGGGGGACAGATACGCAGTATTTT. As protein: CASTTTSGGTDTQYF.

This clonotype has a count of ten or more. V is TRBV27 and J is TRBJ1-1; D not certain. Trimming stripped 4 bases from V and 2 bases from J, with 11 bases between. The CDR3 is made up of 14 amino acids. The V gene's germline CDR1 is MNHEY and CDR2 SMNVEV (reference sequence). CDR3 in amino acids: CASSYLQTNTEAFF. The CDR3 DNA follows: TGTGCCAGCAGTTATCTTCAGACCAACACTGAAGCTTTCTTT.

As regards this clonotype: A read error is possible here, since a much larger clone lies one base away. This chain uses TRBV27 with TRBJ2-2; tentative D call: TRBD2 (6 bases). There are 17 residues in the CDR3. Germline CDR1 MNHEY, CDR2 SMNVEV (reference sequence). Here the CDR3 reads CASSFGSPRSDTGGLFF. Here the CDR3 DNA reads TGTGCCAGCAGTTTTGGATCACCACGGTCGGACACCGGGGGGCTGTTTTTT.

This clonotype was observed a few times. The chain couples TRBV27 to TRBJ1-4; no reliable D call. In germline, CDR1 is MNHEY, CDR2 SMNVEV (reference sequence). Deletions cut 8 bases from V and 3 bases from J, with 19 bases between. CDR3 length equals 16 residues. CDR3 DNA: TGTGCCAGCCGACCATTGTCGGCCAGCTCTAATGAAAAACTGTTTTTT. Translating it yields CASRPLSASSNEKLFF.

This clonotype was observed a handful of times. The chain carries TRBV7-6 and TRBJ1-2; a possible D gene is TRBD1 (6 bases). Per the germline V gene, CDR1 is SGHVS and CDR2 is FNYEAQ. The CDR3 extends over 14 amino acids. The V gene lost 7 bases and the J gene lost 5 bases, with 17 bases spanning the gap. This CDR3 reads CASNLSGVGYGYTF. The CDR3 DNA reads TGTGCCAGCAACCTCTCAGGGGTCGGTTATGGCTACACCTTC.

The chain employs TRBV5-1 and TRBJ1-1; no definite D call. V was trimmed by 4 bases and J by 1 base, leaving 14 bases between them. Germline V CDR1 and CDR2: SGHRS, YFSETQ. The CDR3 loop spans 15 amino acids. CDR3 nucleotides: TGCGCCAGCAGCAACGGGAAGCCTAAGAACACTGAAGCTTTCTTT. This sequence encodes CASSNGKPKNTEAFF.

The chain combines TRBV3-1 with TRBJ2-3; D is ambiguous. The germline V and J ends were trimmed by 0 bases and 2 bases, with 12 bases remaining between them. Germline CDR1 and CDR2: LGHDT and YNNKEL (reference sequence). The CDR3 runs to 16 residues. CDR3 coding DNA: TGTGCCAGCAGCCAAGATCGAGATATATACACAGATACGCAGTATTTT. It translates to CASSQDRDIYTDTQYF.

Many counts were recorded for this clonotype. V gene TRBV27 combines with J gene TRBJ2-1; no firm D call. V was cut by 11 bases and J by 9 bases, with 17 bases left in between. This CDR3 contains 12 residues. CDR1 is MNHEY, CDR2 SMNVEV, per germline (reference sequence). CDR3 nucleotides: TGTGCCGGCACCCCTCCTTTAAGTGAGCAGTTCTTC. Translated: CAGTPPLSEQFF.

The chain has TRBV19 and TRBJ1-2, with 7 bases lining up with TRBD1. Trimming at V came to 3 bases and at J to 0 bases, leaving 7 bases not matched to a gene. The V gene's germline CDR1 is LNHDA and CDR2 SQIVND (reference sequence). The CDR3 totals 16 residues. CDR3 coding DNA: TGTGCCAGTAGTATTTTTCGAACAGGGGCTAACTATGGCTACACCTTC. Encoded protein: CASSIFRTGANYGYTF.

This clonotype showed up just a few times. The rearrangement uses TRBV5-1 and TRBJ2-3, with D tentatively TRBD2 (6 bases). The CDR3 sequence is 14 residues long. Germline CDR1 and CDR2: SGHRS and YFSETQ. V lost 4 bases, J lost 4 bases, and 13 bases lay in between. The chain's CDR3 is CASSTLEGADTQYF. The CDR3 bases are TGCGCCAGCAGCACCCTGGAGGGTGCAGATACGCAGTATTTT.

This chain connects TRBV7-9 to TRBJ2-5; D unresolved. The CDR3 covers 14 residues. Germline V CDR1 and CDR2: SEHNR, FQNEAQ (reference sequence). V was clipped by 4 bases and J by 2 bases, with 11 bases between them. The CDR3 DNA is TGTGCCAGCAGCTCCTCGACCGTACAAGAGACCCAGTACTTC. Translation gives CASSSSTVQETQYF.

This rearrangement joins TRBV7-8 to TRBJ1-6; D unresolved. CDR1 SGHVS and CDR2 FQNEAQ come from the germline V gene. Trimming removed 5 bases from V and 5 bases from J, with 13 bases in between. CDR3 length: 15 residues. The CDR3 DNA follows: TGTGCCAGCAGCGCGTCCCAGGAGGATAATTCACCCCTCCACTTT. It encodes CASSASQEDNSPLHF.